The 7 T cell receptor beta chains below were found in one sample sequenced in a study of OX40 agonist ivuxolimab in advanced cancers. Assay: immunoSEQ multiplex PCR; the TCRdb copy retains only in-frame clones and omits some. Of tens of thousands of clones in the sample, around 79% were seen once. Material: CD4+ or CD8+ T cells sorted from blood, obtained in a trial of the OX40 agonist ivuxolimab. The receptors originated from an adult with an advanced solid tumor such as melanoma, head and neck, liver or kidney cancer.

The rearrangement links TRBV7-8 to TRBJ2-5, with D perhaps TRBD2 (5 bases). Trimming cost V 1 base and J 7 bases, with 16 bases left between them. The CDR3 has 15 amino acids. Germline CDR1 and CDR2: SGHVS and FQNEAQ. CDR3 region: CASSLGAFVEGTQYF. DNA for the CDR3: TGTGCCAGCAGCTTAGGGGCCTTTGTCGAGGGGACCCAGTACTTC.

The gene calls are TRBV5-1 and TRBJ1-1, with 7 bases matching TRBD1. CDR3 length: 17 amino acids. J was trimmed by 1 base and V by 1 base; bases with no gene match: 10. The germline CDR1 and CDR2 sequences are SGHRS and YFSETQ. CDR3 DNA sequence: TGCGCCAGCAGCTTGTGGGGTCCGGGACAGACGAACACTGAAGCTTTCTTT. It is translated as CASSLWGPGQTNTEAFF.

This chain joins TRBV30 and TRBJ2-7; D is uncertain. Germline values: CDR1 GTSNPN, CDR2 SVGIG (reference sequence). The CDR3 covers 11 residues. Trimming stripped 1 base from V and 6 bases from J, with 7 bases between. This CDR3 is CAWSEGGEQYF. The DNA for the CDR3 is TGTGCCTGGAGTGAGGGTGGCGAGCAGTACTTC.

This sequence joins TRBV5-1 and TRBJ2-1; 7 nucleotides agree with TRBD2. With V trimmed by 4 bases and J by 5 bases, 6 bases remained unmatched. The CDR3 consists of 14 residues. From germline, CDR1 is SGHRS and CDR2 YFSETQ. The CDR3 loop is CASSGGRFDNEQFF. CDR3 sequence (DNA): TGCGCCAGCAGCGGCGGGAGATTCGACAATGAGCAGTTCTTC.

This clone was observed a single time. The chain is built from TRBV9 and TRBJ1-2; D is possibly TRBD1 (6 bases). This CDR3 is built from 16 residues. Germline V gives CDR1 SGDLS, CDR2 YYNGEE. The V gene lost 0 bases and the J gene lost 0 bases, with 12 bases spanning the gap. Here the CDR3 DNA reads TGTGCCAGCAGCGTAGAGACAGGACTTACTAACTATGGCTACACCTTC. Translated, it gives CASSVETGLTNYGYTF.

This clone was observed once. The V gene is TRBV5-4, the J gene TRBJ2-7, with D perhaps given as TRBD1 or TRBD2 (5 bases each). The germline V gene encodes CDR1 SGHNT and CDR2 YYREEE (reference sequence). The V and J ends lost 2 bases and 2 bases respectively, with 11 bases between them. This CDR3 is built from 14 residues. The CDR3 coding sequence is TGTGCCAGCAGCTTATGGGACGGGGCCTACGAGCAGTACTTC. The encoded protein is CASSLWDGAYEQYF.

This clone appeared a single time. The gene calls are TRBV5-4 and TRBJ1-2; 7 positions agree with TRBD1. V was pared by 4 bases and J by 3 bases, with 0 bases of the junction left unmatched. Germline loops: CDR1 SGHNT, CDR2 YYREEE (reference sequence). This CDR3 is built from 12 residues. The CDR3: CASSTGDYGYTF. CDR3 nucleotide sequence: TGTGCCAGCAGCACAGGGGACTATGGCTACACCTTC.